These T cell receptor beta chains were read from a single sample in a study of blood T cell repertoires in COVID-19. Assay: immunoSEQ multiplex PCR; the TCRdb copy retains only in-frame clones and omits some. The sample holds some 130,000 clones, about 76% seen once. Sequenced sample: peripheral blood. The receptors stem from a man older than 75 with acute or convalescent COVID-19. The CDR3 runs from the conserved cysteine through the conserved F or W. A D gene is named only where the DNA matches it firmly.

j_call: TRBJ2-5; d_call: TRBD2; v_call: TRBV24-1; cdr3_nt: TGTGCCACCAGTGATTCCAGACTAGCGGGGGGTCTAGAAGAGACCCAGTACTTC; cdr3_aa: CATSDSRLAGGLEETQYF
j_call: TRBJ2-1; d_call: TRBD2; v_call: TRBV5-1; cdr3_nt: TGCGCCAGCAGCTTGGAAACTAGCGGGGAGCAGTTCTTC; cdr3_aa: CASSLETSGEQFF
j_call: TRBJ2-1; d_call: .; v_call: TRBV9; cdr3_nt: TGTGCCAGCAGCGTCCAAGCTGGCAATGAGCAGTTCTTC; cdr3_aa: CASSVQAGNEQFF
j_call: TRBJ1-1; d_call: .; v_call: TRBV19; cdr3_nt: TGTGCCAGTAGATCCCGTTGGGGACTGACTGAAGCTTTCTTT; cdr3_aa: CASRSRWGLTEAFF
j_call: TRBJ2-3; d_call: TRBD2; v_call: TRBV4-1; cdr3_nt: TGCGCCAGCAGCCAGGAGACTAGCGGGGGGCCCACAGATACGCAGTATTTT; cdr3_aa: CASSQETSGGPTDTQYF
j_call: TRBJ2-7; d_call: TRBD1; v_call: TRBV28; cdr3_nt: TGTGCCAGCAGTTTGGCCGGGACAGCCTACGAGCAGTACTTC; cdr3_aa: CASSLAGTAYEQYF
j_call: TRBJ1-6; d_call: .; v_call: TRBV9; cdr3_nt: TGTGCCAGCAGCGTGGGGACATTTAATTCACCCCTCCACTTT; cdr3_aa: CASSVGTFNSPLHF
j_call: TRBJ1-1; d_call: TRBD1; v_call: TRBV4-3; cdr3_nt: TGCGCCAGCAGCCAAGGGACAGGGAGGGCTGAAGCTTTCTTT; cdr3_aa: CASSQGTGRAEAFF
j_call: TRBJ2-1; d_call: TRBD2; v_call: TRBV27; cdr3_nt: TGTGCCAGCAGCCCTCTCCAAGGCGGGGGGGCCTACAATGAGCAGTTCTTC; cdr3_aa: CASSPLQGGGAYNEQFF
j_call: TRBJ1-1; d_call: .; v_call: TRBV4-3; cdr3_nt: TGCGCCAGCAGCCAAGAACGAAGGGCCTGGGAGGAAGCTTTCTTT; cdr3_aa: CASSQERRAWEEAFF
j_call: TRBJ1-1; d_call: .; v_call: TRBV11-3; cdr3_nt: TGTGCCAGCAGCTTACCAGAACAGTGGAACACTGAAGCTTTCTTT; cdr3_aa: CASSLPEQWNTEAFF
j_call: TRBJ1-2; d_call: .; v_call: TRBV15; cdr3_nt: TGTGCCACCAGCAGCCGGCTGGGGGGTAACTATGGCTACACCTTC; cdr3_aa: CATSSRLGGNYGYTF
j_call: TRBJ2-5; d_call: TRBD1; v_call: TRBV7-2; cdr3_nt: TGTGCCAGCAGTCCCCGACAGGGGCCAGAGACCCAGTACTTC; cdr3_aa: CASSPRQGPETQYF
j_call: TRBJ1-1; d_call: .; v_call: TRBV15; cdr3_nt: TGTGCCACCAGCAAGGGGGGGGTGAACACTGAAGCTTTCTTT; cdr3_aa: CATSKGGVNTEAFF
j_call: TRBJ1-2; d_call: .; v_call: TRBV28; cdr3_nt: TGTGCCAGCAAGCGAGGCGCGAACTATGGCTACACCTTC; cdr3_aa: CASKRGANYGYTF
j_call: TRBJ2-1; d_call: .; v_call: TRBV2; cdr3_nt: TGTGCCAGCAGTAATAAGGGGGAGCAGTTCTTC; cdr3_aa: CASSNKGEQFF
j_call: TRBJ1-1; d_call: .; v_call: TRBV4-2; cdr3_nt: TGTGCCAGCAGCCTCACCCCCACATTGACTGAAGCTTTCTTT; cdr3_aa: CASSLTPTLTEAFF
j_call: TRBJ1-2; d_call: TRBD1; v_call: TRBV29-1; cdr3_nt: TGCAGCGTTGAACGGGGACAGGCCTATGGCTACACCTTC; cdr3_aa: CSVERGQAYGYTF
j_call: TRBJ2-1; d_call: TRBD1; v_call: TRBV5-1; cdr3_nt: TGCGCCAGCAGCTTGGGACAGGGATACAATGAGCAGTTCTTC; cdr3_aa: CASSLGQGYNEQFF
j_call: TRBJ1-4; d_call: TRBD1; v_call: TRBV5-1; cdr3_nt: TGCGCCAGCAGCTTCGACAGGGTTGGCGAAAAACTGTTTTTT; cdr3_aa: CASSFDRVGEKLFF
j_call: TRBJ1-4; d_call: TRBD1; v_call: TRBV27; cdr3_nt: TGTGCCAGCAGTGCCTGGACAGGCGTTAATGAAAAACTGTTTTTT; cdr3_aa: CASSAWTGVNEKLFF
j_call: TRBJ1-2; d_call: TRBD1; v_call: TRBV7-6; cdr3_nt: TGTGCCAGCAGCCCACGGACAGGGAACTATGGCTACACCTTC; cdr3_aa: CASSPRTGNYGYTF
j_call: TRBJ2-3; d_call: .; v_call: TRBV3-1/TRBV3-2; cdr3_nt: TGTGCCAGCAGCCAAGAGGGGGGTACGCAGTATTTT; cdr3_aa: CASSQEGGTQYF
j_call: TRBJ2-7; d_call: .; v_call: TRBV27; cdr3_nt: TGTGCCAGCAGTTTATCGGCCAGGGTACGGGACGAGCAGTACTTC; cdr3_aa: CASSLSARVRDEQYF
j_call: TRBJ2-2; d_call: .; v_call: TRBV2; cdr3_nt: TGTGCCAGCAGTGGGCGCAGGGTTAGAAACACCGGGGAGCTGTTTTTT; cdr3_aa: CASSGRRVRNTGELFF
j_call: TRBJ2-1; d_call: .; v_call: TRBV27; cdr3_nt: TGTGCCAGCAGTTCTTATCTCACAGGGAACTACAATGAGCAGTTCTTC; cdr3_aa: CASSSYLTGNYNEQFF
j_call: TRBJ1-6; d_call: .; v_call: TRBV5-6; cdr3_nt: TGTGCCAGCAGCCCCTCGGCGGGAGGGGATAATTCACCCCTCCACTTT; cdr3_aa: CASSPSAGGDNSPLHF
j_call: TRBJ1-2; d_call: .; v_call: TRBV4-3; cdr3_nt: TGCGCCAGCAGCCCCGATAGTTCGGACAGCGCTTATGGCTACACCTTC; cdr3_aa: CASSPDSSDSAYGYTF
j_call: TRBJ2-5; d_call: TRBD1; v_call: TRBV7-2; cdr3_nt: TGTGCCAGCAGTCAGGGGGTTGAGACCCAGTACTTC; cdr3_aa: CASSQGVETQYF
j_call: TRBJ1-1; d_call: .; v_call: TRBV28; cdr3_nt: TGTGCCAGCAGTTTGGGGGGGGGATGGCTGAACACTGAAGCTTTCTTT; cdr3_aa: CASSLGGGWLNTEAFF
j_call: TRBJ1-1; d_call: .; v_call: TRBV9; cdr3_nt: TGTGCCAGCAGCGTAGGGCTTAGCCACACTGAAGCTTTCTTT; cdr3_aa: CASSVGLSHTEAFF
j_call: TRBJ2-7; d_call: TRBD2; v_call: TRBV28; cdr3_nt: TGTGCCAGCAGTTTAAGTCTAGCGGGGGGCTACGAGCAGTACTTC; cdr3_aa: CASSLSLAGGYEQYF
j_call: TRBJ2-5; d_call: .; v_call: TRBV28; cdr3_nt: TGTGCCAGCAGAACCTCTAGCGAAGGAGAGACCCAGTACTTC; cdr3_aa: CASRTSSEGETQYF